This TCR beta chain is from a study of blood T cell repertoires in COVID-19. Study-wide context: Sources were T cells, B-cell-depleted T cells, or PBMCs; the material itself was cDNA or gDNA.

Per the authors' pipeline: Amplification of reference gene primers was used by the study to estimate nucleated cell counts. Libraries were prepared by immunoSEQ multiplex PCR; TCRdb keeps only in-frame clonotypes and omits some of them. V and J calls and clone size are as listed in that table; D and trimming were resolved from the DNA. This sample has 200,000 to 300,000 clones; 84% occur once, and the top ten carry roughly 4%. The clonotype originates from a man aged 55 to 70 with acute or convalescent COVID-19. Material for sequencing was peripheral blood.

CDR3 sequence (DNA): TGCAGCGTTGTTGGCAGATATGGCTACACCTTC. This encodes CSVVGRYGYTF. The genes are TRBV29-1 and TRBJ1-2, with D unclear. The germline V gene has CDR1 SQVTM and CDR2 ANQGSEA. Trimming pared 4 bases from V and 5 bases from J, leaving 8 bases between. The CDR3 runs to 11 residues.